This T cell receptor (beta chain) was recovered during a study of T-cell memory formation after mild COVID-19. Study context: TCR clusters mostly belonged to single donors.

One entry per CDR3 protein results from TCRdb running MiXCR on the 5' RACE reads. The sample lists 350,000 to 500,000 distinct CDR3 sequences; less than 25% were seen once. This clonotype was detected a few times. What it binds is not known. Germline CDR1 reads MNHNS; CDR2 reads SASEGT. The V end was cut by 2 bases, the J end by 0 bases, with 11 bases between. This CDR3 has 15 residues. Overall study results and limits: Contracting clones localized mainly to CM and EM when CD4+ and mainly to EMRA when CD8+.

The sample was PBMCs or a T cell subset sorted from them (not recorded which). The J gene is TRBJ2-7, the V gene TRBV6-1; D is unresolved. The TCR originated in an adult woman who had mild COVID-19 (a few samples of this study predate the infection). Cell type and time point are not known. The CDR3 is CASSELSVSSYEQYF. The CDR3 region has the DNA TGTGCCAGCAGTGAATTGAGCGTTAGCTCCTACGAGCAGTACTTC.